This T cell receptor beta chain stems from a study of shared clonotypes between healthy human individuals. Study background: The plates for each donor numbered three CD4 naive, three CD4 memory, two CD8 naive and one CD8 memory. Study-wide findings and caveats: Naive subsets usually exceeded memory subsets in estimated richness.

The CDR3 extends over 13 amino acids. Germline lookup yields CDR1 SGHRS and CDR2 YFSETQ. Deletions cut 4 bases from V and 4 bases from J, with 9 bases between. Every subset's genomic DNA went evenly onto several immunoSEQ plates. The table came from immunoSEQ multiplex PCR; TCRdb's copy has only in-frame clones and leaves some out. The sample contains under 1,100,000 clones, around 74% of which appear only once. As to this clone: The antigen is not known. Distinct nucleotide sequences in the sample also encode this CDR3.

Sequenced input: memory CD4+ T cells sorted from blood. As to subset: CD45RA-negative fraction. The gene calls are TRBV5-1 and TRBJ2-1, with D unclear. The source is a man between 18 and 35 years old in good health. The CDR3 spells CASSLDVYNEQFF. In DNA, the CDR3 is TGCGCCAGCAGCCTGGACGTATACAATGAGCAGTTCTTC.